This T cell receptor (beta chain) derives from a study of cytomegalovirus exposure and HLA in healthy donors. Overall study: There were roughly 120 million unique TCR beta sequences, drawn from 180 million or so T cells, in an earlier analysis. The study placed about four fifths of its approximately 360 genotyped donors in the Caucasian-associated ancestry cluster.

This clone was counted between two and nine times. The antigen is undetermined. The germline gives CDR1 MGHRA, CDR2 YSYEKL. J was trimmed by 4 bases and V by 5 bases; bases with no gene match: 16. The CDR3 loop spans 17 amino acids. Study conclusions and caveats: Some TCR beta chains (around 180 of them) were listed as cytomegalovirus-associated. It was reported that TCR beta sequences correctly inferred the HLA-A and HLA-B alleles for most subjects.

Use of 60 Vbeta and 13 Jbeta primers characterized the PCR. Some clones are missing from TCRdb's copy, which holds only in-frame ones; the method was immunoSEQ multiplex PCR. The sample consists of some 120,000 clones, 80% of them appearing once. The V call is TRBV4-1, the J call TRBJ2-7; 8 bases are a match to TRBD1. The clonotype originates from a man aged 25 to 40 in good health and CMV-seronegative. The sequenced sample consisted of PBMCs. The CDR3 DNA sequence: TGCGCCAGCAGCGAAACGGCGACAGGGGCATTTTCTTACGAGCAGTACTTC. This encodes CASSETATGAFSYEQYF.